This entry is about one T cell receptor beta chain. Its antigen specificity is not known. No base quality values were provided; no much bigger clone lies one nucleotide off. TCRbeta CDR3 regions were amplified from genomic DNA by means of the immunoSEQ Assay, a bias-controlled multiplex PCR. Processing in the source paper ran as follows. The number of nucleated cells in each sample was estimated from the amplification of reference gene primers within the assay. Sequence reads were collapsed and filtered to measure the absolute abundance of every unique TCRbeta CDR3 rearrangement. For each sample, productive Simpson clonality was calculated as the square root of Simpson's diversity index over productive rearrangements. TCRdb obtained this table from immuneACCESS and retained in-frame rearrangements with V and J assigned. These tables miss some clones; where compared with another copy, unresolved V genes account for less than half of the shortfall, and the remainder is unexplained. Clone size and the V and J calls come from that table; the DNA yielded D and trimming. The sample table shows 360,000 or so clones, and roughly nine tenths are seen once. Together, the top ten hold 3.5% to 4% of the sample.

One collaborating source in Seattle enrolled patients during active infection and followed them longitudinally through the course of disease. Collaborating institutions collected whole blood in K2EDTA tubes following their own protocols. For TCRbeta analysis, collaborators shipped samples as frozen whole blood, isolated PBMCs, or DNA extracted from either of those sample types. This specimen comes from a study of blood T cell repertoires in COVID-19 (dated by TCRdb to 2020 to 2022). Regarding the study in general: Samples from collaborators originated in the United States, Italy and Spain and spanned both the acute and convalescent phases of COVID-19. The repertoires were made available in a free public database intended to serve as a resource for research on the immune response to SARS-CoV-2. Deeply sampled blood TCRbeta repertoires from subjects exposed to, actively infected with, or recovered from COVID-19 were included in the dataset. Where HLA class I and class II types were available, the types were taken from metadata supplied by the sample provider, not from assay-based typing. Nearly every sample came with metadata listing a de-identified subject ID, COVID-19 status, age in years and sex. The material from the prospective study consisted of cDNA or gDNA derived from T cells, B-cell-depleted T cells, or PBMCs. The samples were drawn from the first 160 participants of the ongoing ImmuneRACE study and from over 950 subjects provided by 6 global collaborators. General study outcomes and caveats: Clinical and demographic metadata were provided uncurated, with the amount varying by source and participant.

V lost 0 bases and J lost 8 bases; the stretch between them is 12 bases long. From its cysteine to its phenylalanine, the CDR3 spans 14 amino acids. Only the CDR3 DNA stays, 42 bases, in frame from base 1. The germline V gene (reference sequence) provides CDR1 SGHKS and CDR2 YYEKEE. The sample comprised peripheral blood. The rearranged chain carries TRBV5-5 and TRBJ2-4, with the identity of the D gene unclear. The receptor's source is a woman aged 60-75 years with COVID-19, enrolled during active disease. The CDR3 has the sequence CASSLDGSMDIQYF. At the DNA level, the sequence is TGTGCCAGCAGCTTGGATGGCAGTATGGACATTCAGTACTTC.